This T cell receptor (beta chain) was recovered during a study of blood T cell repertoires in COVID-19. Study information: Nucleic acid was either cDNA or gDNA, and it came from T cells, B-cell-depleted T cells, or PBMCs.

Participant-reported clinical history was the basis for cohort assignment. Trimming stripped 2 bases from V and 0 bases from J, with 8 bases between. The CDR3 is 15 amino acids. Germline V lookup: CDR1 SEHNR, CDR2 FQNEAQ (reference sequence). Original analysis: The assay estimated nucleated cells by amplifying reference gene primers. Assay: immunoSEQ multiplex PCR; the TCRdb copy retains only in-frame clones and omits some. V and J calls and clone size are given by that table; D and trimming were obtained from the DNA. The sample lists a few hundred thousand clones, about 87% occurring once. Sequencing was carried out using PBMCs or T cells enriched from blood (not recorded which). This clonotype originated in a man aged 40-55 years in a cohort exposed to, infected with or recovered from COVID-19 (not recorded which). The J gene is TRBJ2-1, the V gene TRBV7-9; D is uncertain. The CDR3 DNA sequence: TGTGCCAGCAGCTTAAACACCCACTCCTACAATGAGCAGTTCTTC. Its protein product is CASSLNTHSYNEQFF.